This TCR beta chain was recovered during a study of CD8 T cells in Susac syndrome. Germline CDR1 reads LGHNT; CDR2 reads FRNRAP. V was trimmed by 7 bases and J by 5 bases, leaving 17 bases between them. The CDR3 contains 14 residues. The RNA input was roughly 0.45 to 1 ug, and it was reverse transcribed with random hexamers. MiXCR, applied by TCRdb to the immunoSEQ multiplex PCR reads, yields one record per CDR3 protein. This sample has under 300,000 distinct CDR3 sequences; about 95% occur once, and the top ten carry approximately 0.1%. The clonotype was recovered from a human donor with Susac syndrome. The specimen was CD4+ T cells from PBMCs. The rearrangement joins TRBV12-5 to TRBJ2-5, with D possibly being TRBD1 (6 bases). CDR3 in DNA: TGTGCTAGTGCTTACGGACAGACCTGGGAGACCCAGTACTTC. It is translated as CASAYGQTWETQYF.